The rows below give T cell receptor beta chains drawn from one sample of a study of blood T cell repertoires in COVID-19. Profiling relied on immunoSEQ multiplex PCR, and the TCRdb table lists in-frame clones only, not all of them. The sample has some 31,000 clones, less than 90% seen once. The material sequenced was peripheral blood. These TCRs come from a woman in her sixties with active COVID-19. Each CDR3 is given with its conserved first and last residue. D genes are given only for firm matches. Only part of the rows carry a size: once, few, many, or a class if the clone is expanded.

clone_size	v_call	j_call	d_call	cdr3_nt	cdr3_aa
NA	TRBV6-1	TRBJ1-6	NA	TGTGCCAGCAGTGAAGCCGGGAGCTCCTATAATTCACCCCTCCACTTT	CASSEAGSSYNSPLHF
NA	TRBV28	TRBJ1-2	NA	TGTGCCAGCAGTACATTTAACAGCGGCTACACCTTC	CASSTFNSGYTF
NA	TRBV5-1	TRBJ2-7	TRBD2	TGCGCCAGCAGCGCTTGGGGACTAGCGATCGAGCAGTACTTC	CASSAWGLAIEQYF
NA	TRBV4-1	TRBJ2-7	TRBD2	TGCGCCAGCAGCCAAAATGCCCACGGGGGGGTACCCTACGAGCAGTACTTC	CASSQNAHGGVPYEQYF
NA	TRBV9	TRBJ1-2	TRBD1	TGTGCCAGCAGCGTCTCGGACAGGAACTATGGCTACACCTTC	CASSVSDRNYGYTF
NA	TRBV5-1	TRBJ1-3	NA	TGCGCCAGCAGTAGGGGTTCTGGAAACACCATATATTTT	CASSRGSGNTIYF
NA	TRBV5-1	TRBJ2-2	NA	TGCGCCAGCGGCATTAACGGGGAGCTGTTTTTT	CASGINGELFF
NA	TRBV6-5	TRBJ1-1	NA	TGTGCCAGCAGAACCAACCGGGGGAACACTGAAGCTTTCTTT	CASRTNRGNTEAFF
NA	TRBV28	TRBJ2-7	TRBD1	TGTGCCAGCAGTTCCCAGGGACAGTTCTACGAGCAGTACTTC	CASSSQGQFYEQYF
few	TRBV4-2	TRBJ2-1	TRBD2	TGTGCCAGCAGCCAAGAGTGGCTAGCGGCGAATGAGCAGTTCTTC	CASSQEWLAANEQFF
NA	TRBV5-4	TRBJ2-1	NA	TGTGCCAGCAGCTTGGACAGGGTCAAGCAGTTCTTC	CASSLDRVKQFF
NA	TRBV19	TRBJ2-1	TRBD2	TGTGCCAGTAACCTACTAGCGGGAGGGTCCTACAATGAGCAGTTCTTC	CASNLLAGGSYNEQFF
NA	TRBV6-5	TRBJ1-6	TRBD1	TGTGCCAGCAGCCGCAGACAGGGTTCACCCCTCCACTTT	CASSRRQGSPLHF
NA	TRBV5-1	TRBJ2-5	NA	TGCGCCAGCAGCACCGGGATCACCCAAGAGACCCAGTACTTC	CASSTGITQETQYF
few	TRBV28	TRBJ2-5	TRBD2	TGTGCCAGCAGCAGCGGGAGTGCGAGAGAGACCCAGTACTTC	CASSSGSARETQYF
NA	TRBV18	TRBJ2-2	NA	TGTGCCAGCTCACCCGAAAGAGAGACCGGGGAGCTGTTTTTT	CASSPERETGELFF
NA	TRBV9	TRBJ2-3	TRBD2	TGTGCCAGCAGCGTAGCGGGGGGGCGCACAGATACGCAGTATTTT	CASSVAGGRTDTQYF
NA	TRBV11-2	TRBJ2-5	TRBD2	TGTGCCAGCAGCTTCACGGCGGGGGGTAGAGAGACCCAGTACTTC	CASSFTAGGRETQYF
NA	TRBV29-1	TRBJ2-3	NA	TGCAGCGTTGAGCAACGAGTCACAGATACGCAGTATTTT	CSVEQRVTDTQYF
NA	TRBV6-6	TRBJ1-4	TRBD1	TGTGCCAGCAGAAACGACAGGGGTGATGAAAAACTGTTTTTT	CASRNDRGDEKLFF
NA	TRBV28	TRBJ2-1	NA	TGTGCCAGCAGACCCTGGCGGGGGCCGTCCTACAATGAGCAGTTCTTC	CASRPWRGPSYNEQFF
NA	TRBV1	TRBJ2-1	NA	TGCACCAGCAGCCAGGGGACTAGCGGGAGGAATGAGCAGTTCTTC	CTSSQGTSGRNEQFF
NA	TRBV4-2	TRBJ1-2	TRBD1	TGTGCCAGCAGCCAATTACAGGGGGACTATGGCTACACCTTC	CASSQLQGDYGYTF
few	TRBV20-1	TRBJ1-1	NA	TGCAGTGCTAGCCGTTACACTGAAGCTTTCTTT	CSASRYTEAFF
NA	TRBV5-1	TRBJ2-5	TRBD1	TGCGCCAGCAGCTTGGGGGACAGGCTGATTGAGGATCGAGAGACCCAGTACTTC	CASSLGDRLIEDRETQYF
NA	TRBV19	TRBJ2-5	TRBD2	TGTGCCAGTAGGTCTAGCGGGGCAATAGTGGAGACCCAGTACTTC	CASRSSGAIVETQYF
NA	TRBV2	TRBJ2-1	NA	TGTGCCAGCAGTGATCGGTACAATGAGCAGTTCTTC	CASSDRYNEQFF
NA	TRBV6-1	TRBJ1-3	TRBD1	TGTGCCAGCAGTGAACAGGGGGCTGGAAACACCATATATTTT	CASSEQGAGNTIYF
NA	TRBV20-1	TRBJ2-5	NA	TGCAGTGCTATACAAGAGACCCAGTACTTC	CSAIQETQYF
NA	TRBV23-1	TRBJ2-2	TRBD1	TGCGCCAGCACTAGGACAGGGGCTAACACCGGGGAGCTGTTTTTT	CASTRTGANTGELFF
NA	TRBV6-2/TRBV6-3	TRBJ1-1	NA	TGTGCCAGCAGTTACTCCGGGACTACGACTGAAGCTTTCTTT	CASSYSGTTTEAFF
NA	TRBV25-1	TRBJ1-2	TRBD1	TGTGCCAGCATCGGACAGGGCTATGGCTACACCTTC	CASIGQGYGYTF
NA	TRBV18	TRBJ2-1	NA	TGTGCCAGCCACGTAGCGGCTACCTACAATGAGCAGTTCTTC	CASHVAATYNEQFF
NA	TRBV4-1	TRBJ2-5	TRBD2	TGCGCCAGCAGCCAATCTAGCGGATACCAAGAGACCCAGTACTTC	CASSQSSGYQETQYF
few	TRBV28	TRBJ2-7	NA	TGTGCCAGCAATGTAGACTCCTACGAGCAGTACTTC	CASNVDSYEQYF
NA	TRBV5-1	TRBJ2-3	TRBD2	TGCGCCAGCAGCTTTAGCGGGAGCACCTCGGATACGCAGTATTTT	CASSFSGSTSDTQYF
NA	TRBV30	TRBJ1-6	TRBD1	TGTGCCTGGAGTGGACAGGGGAAATCACCCCTCCACTTT	CAWSGQGKSPLHF
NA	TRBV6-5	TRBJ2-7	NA	TGTGCCAGCAGGAACACAGCCTACGAGCAGTACTTC	CASRNTAYEQYF
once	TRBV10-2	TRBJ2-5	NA	TGCGCCAGCGGGGCTTTGGCGGAGACCCAGTACTTC	CASGALAETQYF